The 18 T cell receptor beta chains below come from one sample, sequenced in a study of blood T cells in healthy people across ages. Then a second PCR, running about 6 to 11 cycles, was carried out with a sample-barcoded 5' primer and a J-beta primer mix. MiXCR was run by TCRdb on the 5' RACE reads, yielding one entry per CDR3 protein. The sample consists of 910,000 or so distinct CDR3 sequences, about 53% of them appearing once. Sequencing input: blood. The receptors come from a woman aged 55 to 70 in good health.

The chain couples TRBV6-6 to TRBJ2-7, with 14 bases lining up with TRBD2. Germline V lookup: CDR1 MNHNY, CDR2 SVGAGI (reference sequence). The CDR3 is made up of 16 amino acids. Germline trimming cut 6 bases from V and 3 bases from J; bases unmatched to any gene: 7. CDR3 sequence reads: CASSPGLAGGNYEQYF. The CDR3 DNA reads TGTGCCAGCAGCCCTGGACTAGCGGGAGGAAACTACGAGCAGTACTTC.

This chain uses TRBV28 with TRBJ2-3; D not certain. Germline V gene data show CDR1 as MDHEN and CDR2 as SYDVKM. V dropped 3 bases and J dropped 0 bases, with 10 bases sitting between them. This CDR3 spans 15 amino acids. CDR3 residues: CASSFPEPSTDTQYF. The CDR3 region has the DNA TGTGCCAGCAGTTTCCCGGAACCTAGCACAGATACGCAGTATTTT.

This clonotype was found a few times. The chain links TRBV6-5 to TRBJ1-5; D may be TRBD1 (6 bases). CDR3 length equals 14 residues. Trimming removed 5 bases from V and 2 bases from J, with 10 bases in between. CDR1 is MNHEY and CDR2 is SVGAGI in the germline V gene. In DNA, the CDR3 is TGTGCCAGCAGTAGGGGGGGAGGCAATCAGCCCCAGCATTTT. This gives the protein CASSRGGGNQPQHF.

For this clonotype: This may be a read error: a much more frequent sequence differs by one nucleotide. J is TRBJ2-5 and V is TRBV27; 7 bases fit TRBD1. Germline V gene data show CDR1 as MNHEY and CDR2 as SMNVEV (reference sequence). Trimming removed 5 bases from V and 11 bases from J; junction bases left unmatched: 20. The CDR3 has 16 amino acids. CDR3 bases: TGTGCCAGCAGTACCAGGGGGTTAGTCTTAACGAATGAGCAGTACTTC. It translates to CASSTRGLVLTNEQYF.

This clonotype was seen at least ten times. This chain uses TRBV2 with TRBJ2-7; D could derive from TRBD1 or TRBD2 (5 bases each). This CDR3 contains 14 residues. CDR1 is SNHLY, CDR2 FYNNEI, per germline. Deletions cut 8 bases from V and 4 bases from J, with 18 bases between. The CDR3 loop is CASSIRDGSYEQYF. The CDR3 DNA reads as TGTGCCAGCTCAATCCGGGACGGTAGTTACGAGCAGTACTTC.

This clonotype has only a few counts. V usage is TRBV27 and J usage is TRBJ2-5, with 9 bases fitting TRBD2. The J segment lost 6 bases and the V segment lost 4 bases, leaving 9 bases of the junction unmatched. This CDR3 spans 15 amino acids. From germline, CDR1 is MNHEY and CDR2 SMNVEV (reference sequence). The CDR3 here is CASSSIGLASQTQYF. The CDR3 DNA follows: TGTGCCAGCAGTTCCATAGGACTAGCGTCGCAGACCCAGTACTTC.

The chain combines TRBV18 with TRBJ2-5; 7 bases are shared with TRBD1. The closer fit of TRBJ2-7 to the DNA end suggests the J call may be wrong. The CDR3 is 15 residues long. Germline V gives CDR1 KGHSH, CDR2 LQKENI. The CDR3, as DNA: TGTGCCAGCCTAACCCCTTCTAGGGGGCTGTACGAGCAGTACTTC. Translating it yields CASLTPSRGLYEQYF.

This rearrangement joins TRBV20-1 to TRBJ2-3, with a possible D match to TRBD1 (6 bases). CDR3 length equals 13 residues. Trimming pared 8 bases from V and 2 bases from J, leaving 14 bases between. CDR1 DFQATT and CDR2 SNEGSKA come from the germline V gene (reference sequence). The CDR3 DNA follows: TGCAGTTGGGGGCTACCGACCACAGATACGCAGTATTTT. This encodes CSWGLPTTDTQYF.

About this clonotype itself: Mismatch with germline at one junction end may stem from a read error. The chain has TRBV12-3 or TRBV12-4 and TRBJ1-2; no clear D. This CDR3 spans 13 amino acids. CDR3 loop: CASSLFDRAGYTF. CDR3 bases: TGTGCCAGCAGTTTATTCGACCGGGCTGGCTACACCTTT.

This chain links TRBV11-2 with TRBJ2-7; 9 bases line up with TRBD1. The V gene end was trimmed by 5 bases and the J gene end by 1 base; junction bases not matched to a gene: 6. Germline CDR1 reads SGHAT; CDR2 reads FQNNGV. The CDR3 is made up of 15 amino acids. The CDR3 sequence: CASSRTGTGSYEQYF. CDR3 nucleotides: TGTGCCAGCAGCCGTACCGGGACAGGGTCCTACGAGCAGTACTTC.

This clonotype was observed a few times. The gene calls are TRBV28 and TRBJ2-7; the D gene is possibly TRBD1 (6 bases). The CDR3 has 14 residues. The V and J ends lost 5 bases and 3 bases respectively, with 14 bases between them. From germline, CDR1 is MDHEN and CDR2 SYDVKM. In nucleotides, the CDR3 is TGTGCCAGCAGTACTTCAGGGGTTCGCTACGAGCAGTACTTC. It translates to CASSTSGVRYEQYF.

V is TRBV7-8 and J is TRBJ2-3, with no clear D. Germline-derived CDR1 and CDR2 are SGHVS and FQNEAQ. Trimming shortened V by 7 bases and J by 6 bases, and 20 bases separated the two germline ends. CDR3 length: 15 residues. The CDR3 DNA reads as TGTGCCAGCACCCCGGAGAGTATTGGGCCGGATACGCAGTATTTT. This sequence encodes CASTPESIGPDTQYF.

This chain uses TRBV6-6 with TRBJ1-2; D ambiguous. CDR3 size: 14 residues. Germline values: CDR1 MNHNY, CDR2 SVGAGI (reference sequence). Trimming pared 6 bases from V and 0 bases from J, leaving 11 bases between. This CDR3 reads CASRSGFSNYGYTF. CDR3 sequence (DNA): TGTGCCAGCAGGTCGGGCTTTTCTAACTATGGCTACACCTTC.

V usage is TRBV3-1 and J usage is TRBJ2-2; TRBD2 matches 14 bases. CDR3 length: 16 residues. The trim removed 8 bases at V and 5 bases at J, leaving 7 bases unmatched. Germline-derived CDR1 and CDR2 are LGHDT and YNNKEL (reference sequence). CDR3 DNA sequence: TGTGCCAGCCGAGGGACTAGCGGGAGTTGGACCGGGGAGCTGTTTTTT. This gives the protein CASRGTSGSWTGELFF. Together with reference TRBV3-1 and TRBJ2-2, the CDR3 gives the full variable domain: DTAVSQTPKYLVTQMGNDKSIKCEQNLGHDTMYWYKQDSKKFLKIMFSYNNKELIINETVPNRFSPKSPDKAHLNLHINSLELGDSAVYFCASRGTSGSWTGELFFGEGSRLTVL.

The gene calls are TRBV5-1 and TRBJ2-3; D is unclear. Germline V gene lookup returns CDR1 SGHRS and CDR2 YFSETQ. The CDR3 covers 14 residues. V gave up 1 base and J gave up 6 bases, with 12 bases separating them. Here the CDR3 reads CASSLIQVSDTQYF. Written as DNA, the CDR3 is TGCGCCAGCAGCTTGATCCAGGTTTCGGATACGCAGTATTTT.

Points on this clonotype: One junction end does not reproduce the germline sequence, and a read error may be involved. The J gene is TRBJ2-4, the V gene TRBV29-1; D might be TRBD1 or TRBD2, each matching 6 bases. Germline lookup yields CDR1 SQVTM and CDR2 ANQGSEA. The CDR3 sequence is 20 residues long. CDR3 loop: CSVKDQGKLASPIPENIQYF. As DNA, the CDR3 is TGCAGCGTTAAAGATCAGGGGAAACTAGCATCCCCCATCCCCGAAAACATTCAGTACTTC. The complete variable domain, with remaining parts taken from reference TRBV29-1 and TRBJ2-4, reads SAVISQKPSRDICQRGTSLTIQCQVDSQVTMMFWYRQQPGQSLTLIATANQGSEATYESGFVIDKFPISRPNLTFSTLTVSNMSPEDSSIYLCSVKDQGKLASPIPENIQYFGAGTRLSVL.

The chain is built from TRBV7-2 and TRBJ2-1; 13 bases are a match to TRBD2. The length of the CDR3 is 18 residues. CDR1 is SGHTA, CDR2 FQGNSA, per germline. Trimming took 5 bases from V and 5 from J; bases not matched to a gene: 12. CDR3 DNA sequence: TGTGCCAGCAGCCCGGGACTAGCGGGGATTATGCGTGACAATGAGCAGTTCTTC. Its translation: CASSPGLAGIMRDNEQFF.

The table lists this clonotype with a count of one. A junction boundary mismatches the germline segment, possibly from a read error. The chain combines TRBV4-3 with TRBJ2-1, with unresolved D. The J call may be mistaken, given a closer DNA end match to TRBJ2-7. This CDR3 comprises 15 residues. Germline loops: CDR1 LGHNA, CDR2 YSLEER. The CDR3 DNA sequence: TGCGTCAGCAGCCAAGAACGGAGCTCCTACAATGAGCAGTACTTC. Its protein product is CVSSQERSSYNEQYF.